This entry lists 19 T cell receptor beta chains sequenced from one sample in a study of blood T cells in healthy people across ages. A sample-barcoded 5' primer and a J-beta primer mix were used in a second PCR of about 6 to 11 cycles. Using its own MiXCR run on the 5' RACE reads, TCRdb lists one record per CDR3 protein. The table has roughly 1.4 million distinct CDR3 sequences, roughly 64% seen once. Sequencing was performed on blood. These receptors all stem from a man younger than 35 in good health.

A remark on this clonotype: Compared with germline, one end of the junction differs, possibly owing to a read error. V gene TRBV20-1 combines with J gene TRBJ1-4; a weak D match, TRBD1 (6 bases). The CDR3 loop spans 13 amino acids. The germline gives CDR1 DFQATT, CDR2 SNEGSKA (reference sequence). The CDR3: CSARGTTNEKLFF. The CDR3 bases are TGCAGTGCTAGGGGGACAACAAATGAAAAACTGTTTTTT.

The CDR3 DNA is TGTGCCATCAGTGAGTCCAACGAGCAGTACTTC. Translated, it gives CAISESNEQYF. The chain carries TRBV10-3 and TRBJ2-7; D remains ambiguous. This CDR3 is 11 amino acids long. CDR1 is ENHRY and CDR2 is SYGVKD in the germline V gene. Between the trimmed V and J ends, which lost 0 bases and 5 bases, there was a span of 2 bases.

This clonotype occurred a few times. The gene calls are TRBV7-9 and TRBJ1-1; 8 bases match TRBD1. The germline V gene has CDR1 SEHNR and CDR2 FQNEAQ (reference sequence). The CDR3 has 15 amino acids. V lost 3 bases to trimming and J lost 3 bases; unmatched junction nucleotides: 6. CDR3 DNA: TGTGCCAGCAGCTTGGGGACAGGAAGGGACACTGAAGCTTTCTTT. It translates to CASSLGTGRDTEAFF.

The CDR3 protein is CASSRDWTERTEAFF. CDR3 nucleotides: TGCGCCAGCAGCCGCGACTGGACGGAACGGACTGAAGCTTTCTTT. The chain employs TRBV4-1 and TRBJ1-1; D is undetermined. The V end lost 4 bases, the J end lost 5 bases, and 17 bases lay between the germline ends. This CDR3 has 15 amino acids. Per germline, CDR1 MGHRA and CDR2 YSYEKL.

As to this clonotype: A junction boundary mismatches the germline segment, possibly from a read error. The genes are TRBV10-2 and TRBJ1-1; 7 bases are a match to TRBD1. CDR1 WSHSY and CDR2 SAAADI come from the germline V gene. There are 14 residues in the CDR3. DNA for the CDR3: TGCGCCAGCTGTGACACAGGGGAGCGCACTGAAGCTTTCTTT. Translating it yields CASCDTGERTEAFF.

The chain couples TRBV7-8 to TRBJ1-1, with 9 bases identical to TRBD1. The V gene's germline CDR1 is SGHVS and CDR2 FQNEAQ. Losses at the gene ends were 3 bases for V and 4 bases for J; bases not matched to a gene: 3. There are 14 residues in the CDR3. CDR3 amino acids: CASSLGQGATEAFF. The CDR3 DNA reads TGTGCCAGCAGCTTGGGACAGGGCGCCACTGAAGCTTTCTTT.

This clonotype was found a few times. The chain uses TRBV7-9 and TRBJ2-1; 7 bases map to TRBD2. Germline CDR1 SEHNR, CDR2 FQNEAQ (reference sequence). Trimming took 1 base from V and 9 from J; bases not matched to a gene: 3. This CDR3 has 13 residues. CDR3 in amino acids: CASSLVLAFEQFF. CDR3 sequence (DNA): TGTGCCAGCAGCTTAGTACTAGCGTTTGAGCAGTTCTTC.

The CDR3 loop reads CASSPNGGGGGEQFF. The CDR3 coding sequence is TGTGCCAGCAGCCCAAACGGTGGGGGAGGGGGTGAGCAGTTCTTC. The chain has TRBV7-2 and TRBJ2-1; possibly TRBD2 for D (7 bases). The V end was cut by 5 bases, the J end by 9 bases, with 20 bases between. CDR1 and CDR2 from the germline V gene are SGHTA and FQGNSA. The CDR3 is 15 residues long.

The chain joins TRBV4-2 to TRBJ1-5; the D is unclear. Germline-derived CDR1 and CDR2 are LGHNA and YNFKEQ. The length of the CDR3 is 14 residues. Deletions cut 3 bases from V and 6 bases from J, with 12 bases between. The CDR3 sequence is CASSQGLDGQPQHF. The CDR3 region has the DNA TGTGCCAGCAGCCAGGGCTTGGACGGTCAGCCCCAGCATTTT.

This clonotype was seen more than once but under ten times. V is TRBV29-1 and J is TRBJ1-2; D is uncertain. Germline CDR1 SQVTM, CDR2 ANQGSEA. This CDR3 region has 13 residues. V was pared by 3 bases and J by 4 bases, with 12 bases between. The CDR3 coding sequence is TGCAGCGTTGAGCACAGCCCGTTCTATGGCTACACCTTC. Encoded protein: CSVEHSPFYGYTF.

With respect to this clonotype: The junction and the germline gene differ at one end; a read error may be behind it. This chain uses TRBV20-1 with TRBJ1-4; tentative D call: TRBD1 (6 bases). Germline lookup yields CDR1 DFQATT and CDR2 SNEGSKA (reference sequence). The CDR3 has 14 amino acids. The CDR3 reads CSARDDGGNEKLLF. The DNA of the CDR3 is TGCAGTGCTAGAGATGACGGGGGCAATGAAAAACTGTTATTT.

The V and J genes are TRBV4-2 and TRBJ1-3; 10 bases align to TRBD1. With 2 bases clipped from V and 4 bases from J, the junction kept 5 bases outside the gene matches. This CDR3 comprises 16 residues. Germline CDR1 reads LGHNA; CDR2 reads YNFKEQ. The DNA of the CDR3 is TGTGCCAGCAGCCAAAGGGACAGGGGTTACGGAAACACCATATATTTT. Its translation: CASSQRDRGYGNTIYF.

The gene calls are TRBV12-3 or TRBV12-4 and TRBJ2-7; the D gene could be TRBD1 or TRBD2 (5 bases each). The J call may not be correct, given that the DNA end is closer to TRBJ2-5. The CDR3 covers 13 residues. This CDR3 reads CASSMGRWETQYF. The CDR3 bases are TGTGCCAGCAGTATGGGACGATGGGAGACCCAGTACTTC.

The CDR3 DNA reads TGTGCCAGCAGTGACACAGGGCCTCAAGAGACCCAGTACTTC. Its protein is CASSDTGPQETQYF. The chain has TRBV27 and TRBJ2-5, with D maybe TRBD1 (6 bases). The V and J ends lost 5 bases and 2 bases respectively, with 12 bases between them. The CDR3 loop spans 14 amino acids. Germline CDR1 and CDR2: MNHEY and SMNVEV (reference sequence).

This sequence joins TRBV10-3 and TRBJ2-1; 9 positions agree with TRBD1. Germline V gene data show CDR1 as ENHRY and CDR2 as SYGVKD. J lost 7 bases, V lost 6 bases, and 7 bases had no gene match. This CDR3 has 14 residues. CDR3 bases: TGTGCCATCAGACCGGGACAGGGAGTAAATGAGCAGTTCTTC. Translation gives CAIRPGQGVNEQFF.

This clonotype was counted only a few times. The chain recombines TRBV12-3 or TRBV12-4 with TRBJ2-7; TRBD2 aligns across 7 bases. The J segment lost 1 base and the V segment lost 6 bases, leaving 12 bases of the junction unmatched. The CDR3 extends over 16 amino acids. CDR3 amino acids: CASSPLAGIKSYEQYF. The CDR3, as DNA: TGTGCCAGCAGCCCTTTAGCGGGCATAAAATCCTACGAGCAGTACTTC.

This clonotype was observed a few times. This chain connects TRBV15 to TRBJ1-2, with TRBD1 matching over 7 bases. The CDR3 runs 14 residues. V dropped 4 bases and J dropped 4; count of bases not matched to a gene: 6. Germline-derived CDR1 and CDR2 are LNHNV and YYDKDF (reference sequence). This CDR3 is CATSTRQGSYGYTF. CDR3 sequence (DNA): TGTGCCACCAGCACCCGACAGGGCTCCTATGGCTACACCTTC.

A few counts support this clonotype. Here the CDR3 DNA reads TGTGCCAGCAGTCCCCTGTCGGCCGGATCGAACACTGAAGCTTTCTTT. Translated: CASSPLSAGSNTEAFF. The chain is built from TRBV27 and TRBJ1-1, with unresolved D. CDR1 and CDR2 from the germline V gene are MNHEY and SMNVEV (reference sequence). The length of the CDR3 is 16 residues. V lost 5 bases and J lost 1, with 17 bases in between.

This clonotype was counted between two and nine times. This rearrangement joins TRBV7-2 to TRBJ2-1; 13 bases agree with TRBD2. CDR1 is SGHTA and CDR2 is FQGNSA in the germline V gene. CDR3 length: 16 amino acids. With 5 bases clipped from V and 5 bases from J, the junction kept 6 bases outside the gene matches. CDR3 region: CASSPRLAGGNNEQFF. The CDR3 DNA is TGTGCCAGCAGCCCCAGACTAGCGGGGGGTAACAATGAGCAGTTCTTC.